This is a list of T cell receptor beta chains from one sample in a study of blood T cells in healthy people across ages. One entry per CDR3 protein, called by TCRdb with MiXCR from the 5' RACE reads. The profile shows more than 700,000 distinct CDR3 sequences, about half of them singletons. The sequenced material came from blood. These receptors all come from a man older than 75 in good health. CDR3s include the opening cysteine and the closing phenylalanine or tryptophan. Each record gives: V gene, CDR3 length, D gene, clone size, J gene, CDR3 protein, CDR3 DNA. D genes are given only for firm matches. Not all rows give a size; the values are once, few, many and, for expanded clones, a class.

V: TRBV29-1
length: 12
D: TRBD1
size: -
J: TRBJ1-2
CDR3: CSAGQGAGGYTF
DNA: TGCAGCGCTGGACAGGGGGCCGGTGGTTACACCTTC

V: TRBV20-1
length: 15
D: -
size: few
J: TRBJ2-3
CDR3: CSALDVRDGTDTQYF
DNA: TGCAGTGCCCTTGATGTGCGGGACGGGACAGATACGCAGTATTTT

V: TRBV12-3/TRBV12-4
length: 15
D: -
size: -
J: TRBJ1-5
CDR3: CASSRGEQLDQPQHF
DNA: TGTGCCAGCAGCCGCGGCGAGCAACTAGATCAGCCCCAGCATTTT

V: TRBV28
length: 17
D: -
size: -
J: TRBJ2-6
CDR3: CASSLSGGYSGANVLTF
DNA: TGTGCCAGCAGTTTATCGGGCGGGTACTCTGGGGCCAACGTCCTGACTTTC

V: TRBV3-1
length: 13
D: TRBD2
size: many
J: TRBJ2-5
CDR3: CASQRESKETQYF
DNA: TGTGCCAGCCAGCGGGAGTCCAAGGAGACCCAGTACTTC

V: TRBV14
length: 15
D: -
size: -
J: TRBJ2-3
CDR3: CASSPAGLLTDTQYF
DNA: TGTGCCAGCAGCCCTGCGGGCCTACTCACAGATACGCAGTATTTT

V: TRBV7-3
length: 13
D: TRBD2
size: -
J: TRBJ2-1
CDR3: CVSSLERGDEQFF
DNA: TGTGTCAGCAGCTTAGAGCGGGGCGATGAGCAGTTCTTC

V: TRBV25-1
length: 15
D: TRBD2
size: few
J: TRBJ2-1
CDR3: CASSEAGGPYNEQFF
DNA: TGTGCCAGCAGTGAGGCGGGAGGACCCTACAATGAGCAGTTCTTC

V: TRBV29-1
length: 17
D: TRBD2
size: -
J: TRBJ2-3
CDR3: CSVQGLAGRGRTDTQYF
DNA: TGCAGCGTACAAGGACTAGCGGGGAGGGGGCGCACAGATACGCAGTATTTT

V: TRBV28
length: 15
D: TRBD2
size: few
J: TRBJ2-7
CDR3: CASRTSGRSSYEQYF
DNA: TGTGCCAGCAGAACTAGCGGGAGGAGCTCCTACGAGCAGTACTTC

V: TRBV6-5
length: 15
D: -
size: few
J: TRBJ2-7
CDR3: CASSPPRVPSYEQYF
DNA: TGTGCCAGCAGCCCCCCCCGGGTTCCATCCTACGAGCAGTACTTC

V: TRBV28
length: 16
D: TRBD1
size: few
J: TRBJ2-7
CDR3: CATTGLGGAYSYEQYF
DNA: TGTGCCACCACGGGGTTAGGGGGCGCCTATTCCTACGAGCAGTACTTC

V: TRBV20-1
length: 12
D: -
size: -
J: TRBJ2-3
CDR3: CSSPGSTDTQYF
DNA: TGCAGTTCCCCAGGGAGCACAGATACGCAGTATTTT

V: TRBV10-3
length: 16
D: TRBD2
size: -
J: TRBJ2-1
CDR3: CAISEHTSGGYNEQFF
DNA: TGTGCCATCAGTGAGCATACTAGCGGTGGTTACAATGAGCAGTTCTTC

V: TRBV4-1
length: 15
D: TRBD1
size: -
J: TRBJ1-4
CDR3: CASSQYRDRVEKLFF
DNA: TGCGCCAGCAGCCAGTACCGGGACAGGGTCGAAAAACTGTTTTTT

V: TRBV4-1
length: 16
D: TRBD2
size: -
J: TRBJ2-3
CDR3: CASSQDPSGRADTQYF
DNA: TGCGCCAGCAGCCAAGATCCTAGCGGGAGGGCAGATACGCAGTATTTT

V: TRBV14
length: 15
D: -
size: -
J: TRBJ2-2
CDR3: CASSPGPGRTGELFF
DNA: TGTGCCAGCAGCCCAGGGCCGGGTCGCACCGGGGAGCTGTTTTTT

V: TRBV20-1
length: 13
D: TRBD1
size: few
J: TRBJ1-2
CDR3: CSAATGGSGGYTF
DNA: TGCAGTGCTGCGACAGGGGGAAGTGGAGGCTACACCTTC

V: TRBV7-3
length: 16
D: TRBD2
size: -
J: TRBJ2-2
CDR3: CASSSLGGPLTGELFF
DNA: TGTGCCAGCAGCTCCCTGGGAGGGCCCCTCACCGGGGAGCTGTTTTTT

V: TRBV5-1
length: 13
D: -
size: -
J: TRBJ2-1
CDR3: CASSTDTGNEQFF
DNA: TGCGCCAGCAGCACCGATACCGGGAATGAGCAGTTCTTC